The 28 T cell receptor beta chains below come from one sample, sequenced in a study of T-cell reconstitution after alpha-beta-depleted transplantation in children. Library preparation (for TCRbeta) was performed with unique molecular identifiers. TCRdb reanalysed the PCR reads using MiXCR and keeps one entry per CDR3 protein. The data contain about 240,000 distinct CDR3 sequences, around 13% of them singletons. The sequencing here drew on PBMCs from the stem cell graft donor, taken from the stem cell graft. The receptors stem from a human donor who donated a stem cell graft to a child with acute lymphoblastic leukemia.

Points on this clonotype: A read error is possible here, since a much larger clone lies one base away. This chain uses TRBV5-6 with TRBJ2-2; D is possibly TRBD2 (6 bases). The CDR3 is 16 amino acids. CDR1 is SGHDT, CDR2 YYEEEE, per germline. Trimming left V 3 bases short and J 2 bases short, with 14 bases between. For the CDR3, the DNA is TGTGCCAGCAGCTCTGCGGGACTGGTAAACACCGGGGAGCTGTTTTTT. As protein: CASSSAGLVNTGELFF.

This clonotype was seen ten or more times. The CDR3 sequence is CASSLVGGRFQETQYF. CDR3 nucleotide sequence: TGTGCCAGCAGCTTAGTTGGCGGGCGTTTTCAAGAGACCCAGTACTTC. The rearrangement uses TRBV7-2 and TRBJ2-5, with D perhaps matching TRBD2 (5 bases). V lost 1 base and J 2 bases, leaving 14 bases between the germline ends. This CDR3 is built from 16 residues. Germline assignment: CDR1 SGHTA and CDR2 FQGNSA.

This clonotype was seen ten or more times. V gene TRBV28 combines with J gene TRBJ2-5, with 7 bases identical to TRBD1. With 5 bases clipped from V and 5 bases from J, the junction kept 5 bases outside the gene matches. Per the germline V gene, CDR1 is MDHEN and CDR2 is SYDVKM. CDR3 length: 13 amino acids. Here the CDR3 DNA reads TGTGCCAGCAGTCTCCTACAGGGGGAGACCCAGTACTTC. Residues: CASSLLQGETQYF.

CDR3 sequence: CASSPPTPSRPYF. DNA for the CDR3: TGTGCCAGCAGTCCACCAACTCCAAGCCGGCCCTACTTC. J is TRBJ2-7 and V is TRBV28; D not certain. CDR1 MDHEN and CDR2 SYDVKM come from the germline V gene. The CDR3 loop spans 13 amino acids. V was pared by 5 bases and J by 13 bases, with 21 bases between.

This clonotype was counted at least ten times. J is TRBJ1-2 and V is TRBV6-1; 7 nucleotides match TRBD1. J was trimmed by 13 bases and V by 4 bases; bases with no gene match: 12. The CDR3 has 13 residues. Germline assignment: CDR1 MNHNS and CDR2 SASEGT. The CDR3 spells CASSAEPGQPSTF. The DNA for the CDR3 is TGTGCCAGCAGTGCCGAACCGGGACAGCCCAGCACCTTC.

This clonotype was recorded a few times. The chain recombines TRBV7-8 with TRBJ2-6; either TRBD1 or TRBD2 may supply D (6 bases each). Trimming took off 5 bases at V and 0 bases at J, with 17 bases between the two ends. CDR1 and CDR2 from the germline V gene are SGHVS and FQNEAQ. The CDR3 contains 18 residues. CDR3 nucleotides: TGTGCCAGCAGCCCCGAAGGGGGGAGTATCTCTGGGGCCAACGTCCTGACTTTC. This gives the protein CASSPEGGSISGANVLTF.

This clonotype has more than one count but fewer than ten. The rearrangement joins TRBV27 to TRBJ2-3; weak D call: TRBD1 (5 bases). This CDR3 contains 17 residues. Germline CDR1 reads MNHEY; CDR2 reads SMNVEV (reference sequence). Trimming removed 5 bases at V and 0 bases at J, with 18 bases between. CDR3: CASSGTTASLSTDTQYF. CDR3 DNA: TGTGCCAGCAGTGGAACGACAGCTTCATTAAGCACAGATACGCAGTATTTT.

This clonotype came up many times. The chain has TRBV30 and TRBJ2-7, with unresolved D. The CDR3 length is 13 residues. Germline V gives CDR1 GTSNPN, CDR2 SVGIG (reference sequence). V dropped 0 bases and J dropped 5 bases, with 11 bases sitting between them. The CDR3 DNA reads TGTGCCTGGAGTGTAGCTAAGACCCACGAGCAGTACTTC. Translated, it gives CAWSVAKTHEQYF.

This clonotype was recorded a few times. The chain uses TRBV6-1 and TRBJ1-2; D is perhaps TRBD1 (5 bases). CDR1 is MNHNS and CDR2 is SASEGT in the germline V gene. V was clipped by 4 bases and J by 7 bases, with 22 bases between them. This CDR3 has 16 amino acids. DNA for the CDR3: TGTGCCAGCAGTGCCGCTCGGCGGGGGGAATTCTCTGGCTACACCTTC. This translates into CASSAARRGEFSGYTF.

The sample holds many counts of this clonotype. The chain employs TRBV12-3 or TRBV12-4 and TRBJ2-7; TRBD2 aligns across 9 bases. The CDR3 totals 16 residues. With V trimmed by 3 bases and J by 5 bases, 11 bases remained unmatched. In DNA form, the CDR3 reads TGTGCCAGCAGTTTCCCCTCGGCGGGAGGGCCCCACGAGCAGTACTTC. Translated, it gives CASSFPSAGGPHEQYF.

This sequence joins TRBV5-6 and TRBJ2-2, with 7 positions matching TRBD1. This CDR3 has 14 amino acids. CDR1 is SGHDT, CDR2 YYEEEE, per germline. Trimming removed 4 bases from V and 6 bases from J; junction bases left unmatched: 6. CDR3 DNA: TGTGCCAGCAGCCCGGCGACAGGGCCCGGGGAGCTGTTTTTT. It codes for CASSPATGPGELFF.

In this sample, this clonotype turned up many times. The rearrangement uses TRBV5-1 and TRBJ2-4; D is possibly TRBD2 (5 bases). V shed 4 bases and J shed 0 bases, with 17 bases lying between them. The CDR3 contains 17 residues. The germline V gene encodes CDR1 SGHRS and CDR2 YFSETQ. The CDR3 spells CASSLSTGIIAKNIQYF. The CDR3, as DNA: TGCGCCAGCAGCCTATCCACGGGAATTATAGCCAAAAACATTCAGTACTTC.

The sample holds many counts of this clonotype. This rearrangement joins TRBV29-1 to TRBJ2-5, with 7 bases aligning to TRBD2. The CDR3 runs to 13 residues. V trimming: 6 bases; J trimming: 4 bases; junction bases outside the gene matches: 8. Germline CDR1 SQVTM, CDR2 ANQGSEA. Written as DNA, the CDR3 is TGCAGCGTGGTGTGGGGGGGTGGAGAGACCCAGTACTTC. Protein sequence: CSVVWGGGETQYF.

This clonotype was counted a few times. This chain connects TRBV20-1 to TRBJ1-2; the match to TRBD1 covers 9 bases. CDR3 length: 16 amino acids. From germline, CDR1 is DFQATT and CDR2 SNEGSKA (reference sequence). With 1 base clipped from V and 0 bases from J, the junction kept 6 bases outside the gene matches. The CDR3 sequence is CSARGRDREANYGYTF. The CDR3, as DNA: TGCAGTGCTAGAGGCCGGGACAGGGAAGCTAACTATGGCTACACCTTC.

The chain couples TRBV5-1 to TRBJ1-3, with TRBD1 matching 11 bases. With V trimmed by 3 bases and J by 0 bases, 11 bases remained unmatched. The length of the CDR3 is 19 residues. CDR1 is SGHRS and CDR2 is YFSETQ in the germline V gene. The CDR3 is CASSSGTGGSLSSGNTIYF. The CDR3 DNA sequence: TGCGCCAGCAGCTCCGGGACAGGGGGATCCCTGAGCTCTGGAAACACCATATATTTT.

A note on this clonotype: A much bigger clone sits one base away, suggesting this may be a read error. CDR3 amino acids: CASSPDIQFSNQPQHF. The CDR3 DNA reads as TGCGCCAGCAGCCCAGATATACAGTTTAGCAATCAGCCCCAGCATTTT. The V call is TRBV4-3, the J call TRBJ1-5, with unresolved D. Germline V gene lookup returns CDR1 LGHNA and CDR2 YSLEER. The CDR3 is 16 residues long. Deletions cut 4 bases from V and 0 bases from J, with 13 bases between.

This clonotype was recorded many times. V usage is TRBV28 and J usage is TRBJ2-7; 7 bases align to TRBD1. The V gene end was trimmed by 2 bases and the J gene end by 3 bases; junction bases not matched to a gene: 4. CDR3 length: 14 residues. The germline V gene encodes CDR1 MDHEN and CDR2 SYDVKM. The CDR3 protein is CASSLSPGGYEQYF. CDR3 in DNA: TGTGCCAGCAGTTTAAGTCCAGGGGGCTACGAGCAGTACTTC.

The CDR3 sequence is CASSLWGDGANVLTF. The CDR3 DNA reads TGCGCCAGCAGCTTGTGGGGTGACGGGGCCAACGTCCTGACTTTC. The chain links TRBV5-1 to TRBJ2-6; D gene unclear. This CDR3 comprises 15 residues. V was trimmed by 1 base and J by 4 bases, leaving 9 bases between them. Germline loops: CDR1 SGHRS, CDR2 YFSETQ.

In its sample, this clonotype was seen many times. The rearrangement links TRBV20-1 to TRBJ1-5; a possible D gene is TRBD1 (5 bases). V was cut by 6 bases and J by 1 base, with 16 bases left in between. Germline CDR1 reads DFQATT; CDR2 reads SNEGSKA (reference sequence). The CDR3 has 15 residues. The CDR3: CSAHLGAGSNQPQHF. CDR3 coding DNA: TGCAGTGCCCACCTCGGGGCTGGGAGCAATCAGCCCCAGCATTTT.

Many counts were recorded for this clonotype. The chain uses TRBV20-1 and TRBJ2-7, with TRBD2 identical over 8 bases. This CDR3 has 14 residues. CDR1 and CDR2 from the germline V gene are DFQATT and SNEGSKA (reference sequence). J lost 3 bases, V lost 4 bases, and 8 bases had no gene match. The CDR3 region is CSATHSGSHYEQYF. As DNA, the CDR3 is TGCAGTGCTACCCACAGCGGGAGCCACTACGAGCAGTACTTC.

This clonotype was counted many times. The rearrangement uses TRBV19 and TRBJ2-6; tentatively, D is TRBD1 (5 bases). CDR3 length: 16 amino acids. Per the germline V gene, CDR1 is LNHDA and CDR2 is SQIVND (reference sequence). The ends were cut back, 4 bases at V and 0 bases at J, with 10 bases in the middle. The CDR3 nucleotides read TGTGCCAGTAGTACGATCAGGGCCTCTGGGGCCAACGTCCTGACTTTC. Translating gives CASSTIRASGANVLTF. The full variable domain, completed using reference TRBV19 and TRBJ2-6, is DGGITQSPKYLFRKEGQNVTLSCEQNLNHDAMYWYRQDPGQGLRLIYYSQIVNDFQKGDIAEGYSVSREKKESFPLTVTSAQKNPTAFYLCASSTIRASGANVLTFGAGSRLTVL.

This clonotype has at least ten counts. CDR3: CSAHDRGPDTQYF. The CDR3 DNA follows: TGCAGTGCCCATGACAGAGGCCCAGATACGCAGTATTTT. The chain is built from TRBV20-1 and TRBJ2-3; D is perhaps TRBD1 (5 bases). Germline CDR1 reads DFQATT; CDR2 reads SNEGSKA (reference sequence). Trimming left V 6 bases short and J 4 bases short, with 14 bases between. The length of the CDR3 is 13 residues.

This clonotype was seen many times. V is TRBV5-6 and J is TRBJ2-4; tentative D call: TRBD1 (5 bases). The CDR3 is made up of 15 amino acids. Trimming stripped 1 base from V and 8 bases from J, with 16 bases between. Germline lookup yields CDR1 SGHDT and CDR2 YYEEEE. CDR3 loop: CASSLRTRVGDIQYF. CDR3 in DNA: TGTGCCAGCAGCTTGAGGACCAGGGTAGGGGACATTCAGTACTTC. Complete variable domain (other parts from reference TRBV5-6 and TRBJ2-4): DAGVTQSPTHLIKTRGQQVTLRCSPKSGHDTVSWYQQALGQGPQFIFQYYEEEERQRGNFPDRFSGHQFPNYSSELNVNALLLGDSALYLCASSLRTRVGDIQYFGAGTRLSVL.

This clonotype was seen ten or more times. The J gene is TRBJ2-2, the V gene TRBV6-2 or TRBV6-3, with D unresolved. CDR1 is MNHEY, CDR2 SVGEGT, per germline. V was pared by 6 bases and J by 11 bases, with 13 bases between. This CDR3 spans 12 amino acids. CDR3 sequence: CASRTPKGELFF. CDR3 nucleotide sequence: TGTGCCAGCAGGACCCCCAAAGGCGAGCTGTTTTTT.

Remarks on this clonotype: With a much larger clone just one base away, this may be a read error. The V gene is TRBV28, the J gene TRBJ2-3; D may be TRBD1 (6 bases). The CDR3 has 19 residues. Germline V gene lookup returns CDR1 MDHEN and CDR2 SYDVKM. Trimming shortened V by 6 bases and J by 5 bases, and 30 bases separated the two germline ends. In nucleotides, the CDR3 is TGTGCCAGCAGGTCCCCACAGGGCTCAACCTACCCGAGGGGAGATACGCAGTATTTT. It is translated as CASRSPQGSTYPRGDTQYF.

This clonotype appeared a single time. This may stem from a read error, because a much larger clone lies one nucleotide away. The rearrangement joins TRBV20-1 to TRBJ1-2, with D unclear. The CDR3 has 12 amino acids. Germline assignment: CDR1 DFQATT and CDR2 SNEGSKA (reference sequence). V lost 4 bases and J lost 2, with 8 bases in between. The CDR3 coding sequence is TGCAGTGCTATATTGGGAAACTATGGCTACACCTTC. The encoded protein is CSAILGNYGYTF.

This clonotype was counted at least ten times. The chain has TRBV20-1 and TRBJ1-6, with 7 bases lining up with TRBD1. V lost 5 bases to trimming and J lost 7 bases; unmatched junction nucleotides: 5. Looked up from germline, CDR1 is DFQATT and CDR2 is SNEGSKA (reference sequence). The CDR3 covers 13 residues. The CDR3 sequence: CSAWDSTNSPLHF. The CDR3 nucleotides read TGCAGTGCTTGGGACAGTACGAATTCACCCCTCCACTTT.

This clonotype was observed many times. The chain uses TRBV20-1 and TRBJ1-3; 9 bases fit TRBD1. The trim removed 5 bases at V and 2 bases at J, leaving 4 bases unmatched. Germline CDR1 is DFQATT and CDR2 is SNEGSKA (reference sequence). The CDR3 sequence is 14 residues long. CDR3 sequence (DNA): TGCAGTGCTGAGGGACAGGGTACTGGAAACACCATATATTTT. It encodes CSAEGQGTGNTIYF.